The 3 T cell receptor beta chains presented below share a single source sample, sequenced in a study of blood T cells in healthy people across ages. Using a J-beta primer mix together with a sample-barcoded 5' primer, a second PCR was run for 7 to 11 cycles. One entry per CDR3 protein, called by TCRdb with MiXCR from the 5' RACE reads. The sample holds about 1 million distinct CDR3 sequences; around 45% are singletons and the top ten take approximately 19%. Sequenced input: blood. The receptors were sampled from a woman aged 55-70 years in good health.

The chain links TRBV20-1 to TRBJ2-3, with D unclear. The CDR3 has 13 residues. From germline, CDR1 is DFQATT and CDR2 SNEGSKA (reference sequence). V lost 0 bases, J lost 6 bases, and 10 bases lay in between. CDR3 sequence reads: CSARDVVSDTQYF. In nucleotides, the CDR3 is TGCAGTGCTAGAGATGTCGTTTCGGATACGCAGTATTTT.

The chain has TRBV15 and TRBJ2-7; D gene uncertain. Trimming pared 5 bases from V and 3 bases from J, leaving 17 bases between. The CDR3 is 15 residues long. Germline values: CDR1 LNHNV, CDR2 YYDKDF (reference sequence). The chain's CDR3 is CATSPAPTGHYEQYF. The CDR3 nucleotides are TGTGCCACCAGCCCAGCCCCCACTGGGCACTACGAGCAGTACTTC.

This chain links TRBV20-1 with TRBJ2-4; D possibly corresponds to TRBD2 (6 bases). The CDR3 contains 17 residues. The germline V gene has CDR1 DFQATT and CDR2 SNEGSKA (reference sequence). Between the trimmed V and J ends, which lost 0 bases and 0 bases, there was a span of 15 bases. The CDR3 loop is CSARDSGGDIAKNIQYF. The CDR3 region has the DNA TGCAGTGCTAGAGATAGTGGAGGGGATATAGCCAAAAACATTCAGTACTTC.